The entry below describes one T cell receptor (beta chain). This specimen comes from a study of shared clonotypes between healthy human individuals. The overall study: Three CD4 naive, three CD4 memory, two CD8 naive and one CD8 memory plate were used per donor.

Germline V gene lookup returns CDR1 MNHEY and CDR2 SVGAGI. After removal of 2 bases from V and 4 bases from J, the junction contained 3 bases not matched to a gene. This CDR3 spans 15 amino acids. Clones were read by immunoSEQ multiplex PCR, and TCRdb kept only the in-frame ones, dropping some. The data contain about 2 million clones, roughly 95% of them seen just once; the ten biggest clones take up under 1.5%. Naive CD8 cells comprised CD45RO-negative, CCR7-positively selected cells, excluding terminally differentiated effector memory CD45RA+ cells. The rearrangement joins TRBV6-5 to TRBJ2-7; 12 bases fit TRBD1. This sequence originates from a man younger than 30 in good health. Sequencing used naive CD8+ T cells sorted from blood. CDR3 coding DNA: TGTGCCAGCAGTTACACGGGACAGGGGGCGTACGAGCAGTACTTC. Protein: CASSYTGQGAYEQYF.